This T cell receptor beta chain was captured in a study of blood T cell repertoires in COVID-19. Turning to the study itself: Sources were T cells, B-cell-depleted T cells, or PBMCs; the material itself was cDNA or gDNA.

CDR3 length: 13 residues. Germline V gene lookup returns CDR1 SGHTA and CDR2 FQGNSA. With 0 bases removed from V and 6 bases from J, the gap between germline ends came to 9 bases. Followed longitudinally, the Seattle patients had been enrolled during active infection. Source study methods: Amplification of reference gene primers was used by the study to estimate nucleated cell counts. The assay was immunoSEQ multiplex PCR, and TCRdb's table has in-frame clones only and misses some. V and J calls and clone size come straight from that table; D and trimming were deduced from the DNA. The data contain a few hundred thousand clones, approximately 90% of them singletons.

The rearrangement joins TRBV7-2 to TRBJ2-7, with D possibly being TRBD1 (5 bases). Sample: peripheral blood. This TCR came from an older woman with COVID-19, enrolled during active disease. The CDR3 loop reads CASSLAGVAEQYF. The DNA of the CDR3 is TGTGCCAGCAGCTTAGCAGGGGTTGCCGAGCAGTACTTC.